The clone carrying this TCR beta chain has ten or more counts. The antigen is not known. TCR beta CDR3 region amplification was performed from RNA transcripts. TCR CDR3 regions were first amplified by RT-PCR with HTBI primers. TCRdb reprocessed the multiplex PCR reads via MiXCR and lists one record per CDR3 protein. The sample carries hundreds of thousands of distinct CDR3 sequences, approximately 14% recorded once. This sample is drawn from a study of T cells in Graves' hyperthyroidism and ophthalmopathy. Germline V gene lookup returns CDR1 LNHDA and CDR2 SQIVND (reference sequence). With 7 bases removed from V and 0 bases from J, the gap between germline ends came to 9 bases. There are 13 residues in the CDR3. The study, taken as a whole, reports: From stable hyperthyroidism, ophthalmopathy was set apart by a 13 V-J model.

The TCR sequence derives from a woman younger than 35 with Graves' hyperthyroidism. The sequenced sample consisted of blood. The rearrangement links TRBV19 to TRBJ1-1; D call uncertain. In DNA form, the CDR3 reads TGTGCCAGTAAACGCACGTTGAACACTGAAGCTTTCTTT. This gives the protein CASKRTLNTEAFF.